Each of the 12 T cell receptor beta chains below was sequenced from the same sample in a study of blood T cell repertoires in COVID-19. TCRdb's copy holds only in-frame clones and misses some; the assay was immunoSEQ multiplex PCR. Of just under 150,000 clones in the sample, 75% to 90% are singletons; the top ten hold approximately 35%. The sequenced material came from peripheral blood. The receptors were gathered from a man aged 50 to 59 who had recovered from COVID-19.

In this sample, this clone turned up a few times. This rearrangement joins TRBV6-5 to TRBJ1-1; perhaps TRBD1 as D (5 bases). Germline-derived CDR1 and CDR2 are MNHEY and SVGAGI. The CDR3 loop spans 13 amino acids. The V and J ends lost 2 bases and 10 bases respectively, with 14 bases between them. CDR3 sequence (DNA): TGTGCCAGCAGTTACATGGCAGGGCCCCTAGCTTTCTTT. It translates to CASSYMAGPLAFF.

The chain links TRBV6-1 to TRBJ2-2; TRBD2 aligns across 10 bases. V trimming: 2 bases; J trimming: 9 bases; junction bases outside the gene matches: 9. The CDR3 spans 16 residues. Germline loops: CDR1 MNHNS, CDR2 SASEGT. CDR3: CASSEIGSGGGRELFF. The CDR3, as DNA: TGTGCCAGCAGTGAAATTGGCAGCGGGGGGGGCAGGGAGCTGTTTTTT.

V is TRBV11-2 and J is TRBJ2-7; D is possibly TRBD2 (5 bases). In germline, CDR1 is SGHAT, CDR2 FQNNGV. The V end lost 0 bases, the J end lost 2 bases, and 11 bases lay between the germline ends. CDR3 length: 15 residues. The CDR3 loop is CASSLDFGDTYEQYF. The DNA of the CDR3 is TGTGCCAGCAGCTTAGATTTCGGGGATACCTACGAGCAGTACTTC.

The rearrangement joins TRBV5-4 to TRBJ1-2, with 8 bases matching TRBD1. J gave up 5 bases and V 4 bases, and 10 bases lay outside the gene matches. The CDR3 covers 15 residues. Germline V CDR1 and CDR2: SGHNT, YYREEE (reference sequence). The CDR3 sequence: CASSDSGTGIYGYTF. The CDR3 bases are TGTGCCAGCAGCGATTCCGGGACAGGAATTTATGGCTACACCTTC. The full variable domain, in which reference TRBV5-4 and TRBJ1-2 provide the parts outside the CDR3, is ETGVTQSPTHLIKTRGQQVTLRCSSQSGHNTVSWYQQALGQGPQFIFQYYREEENGRGNFPPRFSGLQFPNYSSELNVNALELDDSALYLCASSDSGTGIYGYTFGSGTRLTVV.

This CDR3 is CASSLNKGSGNTIYF. The CDR3 DNA sequence: TGTGCCAGCAGCTTAAACAAGGGGTCTGGAAACACCATATATTTT. The rearrangement uses TRBV7-8 and TRBJ1-3, with D perhaps matching TRBD1 (5 bases). Per the germline V gene, CDR1 is SGHVS and CDR2 is FQNEAQ. V was cut by 2 bases and J by 1 base, with 9 bases left in between. The CDR3 contains 15 residues.

The J gene is TRBJ1-1, the V gene TRBV9, with 9 bases fitting TRBD1. Germline-derived CDR1 and CDR2 are SGDLS and YYNGEE. The CDR3 is 14 residues long. J lost 5 bases, V lost 1 base, and 3 bases had no gene match. CDR3 coding DNA: TGTGCCAGCAGCGTAACCGGGACAGGGACTGAAGCTTTCTTT. Translating it yields CASSVTGTGTEAFF.

The chain employs TRBV6-6 and TRBJ1-5; D remains ambiguous. This CDR3 spans 14 amino acids. Trimming stripped 2 bases from V and 0 bases from J, with 5 bases between. The germline CDR1 and CDR2 sequences are MNHNY and SVGAGI (reference sequence). The CDR3 DNA reads as TGTGCCAGCAGTTACGCAGATAGCAATCAGCCCCAGCATTTT. Translating it yields CASSYADSNQPQHF.

This clone has only one observation. J is TRBJ1-3 and V is TRBV4-1; no clear D. Per germline, CDR1 MGHRA and CDR2 YSYEKL. This CDR3 contains 17 residues. Trimming removed 3 bases from V and 0 bases from J, with 15 bases in between. Here the CDR3 DNA reads TGCGCCAGCAGCCATGTGGCCACAAAAGACTCTGGAAACACCATATATTTT. Its translation: CASSHVATKDSGNTIYF.

Only a few counts were recorded for this clone. V usage is TRBV5-1 and J usage is TRBJ1-6, with 9 nucleotides matching TRBD1. Germline CDR1 SGHRS, CDR2 YFSETQ. This CDR3 is 16 amino acids long. V was pared by 4 bases and J by 3 bases, with 5 bases of the junction left unmatched. This chain's CDR3 is CASSRGQGVYNSPLHF. The CDR3 region has the DNA TGCGCCAGCAGCCGGGGACAGGGTGTCTATAATTCACCCCTCCACTTT.

On this clone itself: The junction and the germline gene differ at one end; a read error may be behind it. The V gene is TRBV3-1 (or the pseudogene TRBV3-2), the J gene TRBJ2-7, with a weak D call TRBD1 (7 bases). CDR1 and CDR2 from the germline V gene are LGHDT and YNNKEL (reference sequence). The CDR3 has 14 residues. The CDR3 DNA follows: TGTGCCAGCAGTCAAGCTGGCAGGGGGGACGAGCAGTACTTC. Protein product: CASSQAGRGDEQYF.

The rearrangement uses TRBV9 and TRBJ1-2; TRBD1 agrees at 7 bases. This CDR3 is 16 amino acids long. V shed 0 bases and J 4 bases; nucleotides not matched to a gene: 9. Germline loops: CDR1 SGDLS, CDR2 YYNGEE. CDR3 in amino acids: CASSVVSGGVGYGYTF. In DNA, the CDR3 is TGTGCCAGCAGCGTAGTTTCAGGGGGAGTAGGCTATGGCTACACCTTC. Drawing the rest from reference TRBV9 and TRBJ1-2, the complete variable domain is DSGVTQTPKHLITATGQRVTLRCSPRSGDLSVYWYQQSLDQGLQFLIQYYNGEERAKGNILERFSAQQFPDLHSELNLSSLELGDSALYFCASSVVSGGVGYGYTFGSGTRLTVV.

The chain's CDR3 is CASSLGTFGEQYF. In DNA, the CDR3 is TGTGCCAGCAGCTTAGGGACTTTTGGCGAGCAGTACTTC. The chain has TRBV11-3 and TRBJ2-7; D is possibly TRBD2 (5 bases). The V end was cut by 1 base, the J end by 6 bases, with 10 bases between. The CDR3 spans 13 residues. Germline V lookup: CDR1 SGHNT, CDR2 YENEEA.